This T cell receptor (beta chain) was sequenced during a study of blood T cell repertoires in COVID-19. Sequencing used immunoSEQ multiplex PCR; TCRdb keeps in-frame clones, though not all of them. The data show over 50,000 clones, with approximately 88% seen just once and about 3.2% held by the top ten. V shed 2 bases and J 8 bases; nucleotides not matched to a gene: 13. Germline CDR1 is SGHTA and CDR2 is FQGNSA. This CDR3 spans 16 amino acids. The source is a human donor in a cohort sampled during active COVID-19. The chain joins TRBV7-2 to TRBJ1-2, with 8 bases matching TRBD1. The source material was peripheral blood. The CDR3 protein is CASSLIYPGGRQGYTF. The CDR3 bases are TGTGCCAGCAGCTTAATCTATCCAGGGGGCAGACAGGGCTACACCTTC.